The entry below describes one T cell receptor (beta chain). This sample is drawn from a study of cytomegalovirus exposure and HLA in healthy donors. PCR was performed using 60 Vbeta and 13 Jbeta primers. The repertoire was sequenced with immunoSEQ multiplex PCR; TCRdb's copy has only in-frame clones and lacks some. The table includes some 130,000 clones, roughly four fifths detected once. CDR3 length: 13 residues. V lost 0 bases and J lost 4, with 6 bases in between. Germline V gives CDR1 MNHNY, CDR2 SVGAGI (reference sequence). This TCR was sampled from a woman aged 45-65 years in good health and CMV-seronegative. Sequencing input: PBMCs. The V gene is TRBV6-6, the J gene TRBJ2-5, with D maybe TRBD2 (6 bases). As DNA, the CDR3 is TGTGCCAGCAGTTACTCGGGAGGAGAGACCCAGTACTTC. This codes for CASSYSGGETQYF.